This T cell receptor (beta chain) was identified in a study of T cells in localized non-small cell lung cancer. V lost 1 base and J 2 bases, leaving 5 bases between the germline ends. The CDR3 extends over 13 amino acids. CDR1 is SGHTA, CDR2 FQGNSA, per germline. The data were produced by immunoSEQ multiplex PCR, yet TCRdb's version contains in-frame clones alone and is incomplete. The sample lists under 15,000 clones, about 82% occurring once. Study-wide findings and caveats: There was an association of higher blood T cell density with longer overall survival.

As for this clone: What it binds is not known.

Sample: peripheral blood, taken before any cancer treatment. The chain joins TRBV7-2 to TRBJ2-5; D gene unclear. The clonotype comes from a male donor older than 55 with stage III lung adenocarcinoma. As DNA, the CDR3 is TGTGCCAGCAGCTTAGTATGGCAAGAGACCCAGTACTTC. As protein: CASSLVWQETQYF.